This TCR beta chain was retrieved from a study of T cell repertoires in cytomegalovirus infection. Study results and limitations: There were HLA-C-restricted CMV-specific TCR beta clonotypes dominating the ex vivo response. Cumulative public TCR beta family frequency identified CMV carriers with the relevant HLA.

In this sample, this clonotype turned up once. The antigen remains unidentified. Each CDR3 protein is one row after TCRdb ran MiXCR on the reads. The data show approximately 730,000 distinct CDR3 sequences, with 25% to 35% seen just once and approximately 14% held by the top ten. CDR1 is DFQATT, CDR2 SNEGSKA, per germline (reference sequence). This CDR3 contains 15 residues. J gave up 2 bases and V 0 bases, and 2 bases lay outside the gene matches. This clonotype originated in a human donor in good health (CMV status not recorded). Some clones in this sample may be carry-over from other donors' samples. The sample here was cultured CD8+ T cells from PBMCs, taken from culture after CMV antigen stimulation. V is TRBV20-1 and J is TRBJ1-2, with 11 bases lining up with TRBD1. The CDR3 sequence is CSARDRDRGNYGYTF. CDR3 DNA sequence: TGCAGTGCTAGAGATAGGGACAGGGGGAACTATGGCTACACCTTC.